This T cell receptor (beta chain) was captured in a study of a mutant IDH1 vaccine in newly diagnosed glioma. About the study: Patients began vaccination 4-6 weeks after radiotherapy alone, or with temozolomide cycles.

Overall study findings and caveats: Detectable vaccine-induced immune responses arose in almost 95% of patients.

Repertoires were generated with immunoSEQ multiplex PCR, while TCRdb's copy carries only in-frame clones and drops some. Of about 68,000 clones listed, roughly 84% are singletons. This clone has just one count. What it binds is not known. Time point reported: week 35, safety follow-up. In every dose of vaccine, 300 ug of mutant IDH1 20-mer peptide was given alongside topical imiquimod. This specimen was PBMCs, taken from a glioma patient whose treatment included an IDH1 peptide vaccine. This receptor was taken from a man younger than 35 with glioma.

In nucleotides, the CDR3 is TGTGCCAGCAGCCCACTTAGGGACAGGGGTGTTTTAGGATCCTACGAGCAGTACTTC. It codes for CASSPLRDRGVLGSYEQYF. The chain combines TRBV28 with TRBJ2-7; 10 nucleotides line up with TRBD1. Germline V gene data show CDR1 as MDHEN and CDR2 as SYDVKM. This CDR3 has 19 amino acids. V shed 6 bases, J shed 1 base, and the junction held 18 bases outside the gene matches. The entire variable domain, with the rest obtained from reference TRBV28 and TRBJ2-7, is as follows: DVKVTQSSRYLVKRTGEKVFLECVQDMDHENMFWYRQDPGLGLRLIYFSYDVKMKEKGDIPEGYSVSREKKERFSLILESASTNQTSMYLCASSPLRDRGVLGSYEQYFGPGTRLTVT.